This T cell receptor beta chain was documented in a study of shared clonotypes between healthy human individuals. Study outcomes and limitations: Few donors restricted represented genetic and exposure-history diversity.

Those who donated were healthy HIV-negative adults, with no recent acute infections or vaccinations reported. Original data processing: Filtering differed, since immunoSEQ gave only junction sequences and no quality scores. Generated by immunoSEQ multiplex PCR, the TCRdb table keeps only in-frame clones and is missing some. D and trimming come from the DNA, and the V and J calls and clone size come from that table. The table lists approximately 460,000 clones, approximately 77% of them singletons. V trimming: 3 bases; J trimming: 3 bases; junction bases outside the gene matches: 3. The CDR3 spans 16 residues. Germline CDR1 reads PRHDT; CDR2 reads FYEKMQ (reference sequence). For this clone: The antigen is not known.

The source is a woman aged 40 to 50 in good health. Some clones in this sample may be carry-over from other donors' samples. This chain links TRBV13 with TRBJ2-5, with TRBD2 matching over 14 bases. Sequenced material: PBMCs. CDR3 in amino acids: CASSLEGLAGEETQYF. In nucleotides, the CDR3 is TGTGCCAGCAGCTTGGAGGGACTAGCGGGAGAAGAGACCCAGTACTTC.